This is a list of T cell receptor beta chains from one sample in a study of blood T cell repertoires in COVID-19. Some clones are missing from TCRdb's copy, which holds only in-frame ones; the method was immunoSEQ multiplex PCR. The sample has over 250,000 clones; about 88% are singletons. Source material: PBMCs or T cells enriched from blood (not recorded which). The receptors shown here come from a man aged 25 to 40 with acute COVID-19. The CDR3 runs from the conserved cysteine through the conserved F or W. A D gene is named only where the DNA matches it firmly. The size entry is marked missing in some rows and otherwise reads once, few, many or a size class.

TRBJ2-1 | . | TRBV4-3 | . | CASSLTGDSYNEQFF | TGCGCCAGCAGCCTTACGGGAGACTCCTACAATGAGCAGTTCTTC
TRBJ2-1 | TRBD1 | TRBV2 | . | CARDGRQGGNEQFF | TGTGCCAGGGACGGGAGACAGGGGGGGAATGAGCAGTTCTTC
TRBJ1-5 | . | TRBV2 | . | CASSGGSRQPQHF | TGTGCCAGCAGTGGAGGGAGTCGTCAGCCCCAGCATTTT
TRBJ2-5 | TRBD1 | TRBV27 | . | CASRRTGSRWETQYF | TGTGCCAGCAGACGGACAGGGTCGAGGTGGGAGACCCAGTACTTC
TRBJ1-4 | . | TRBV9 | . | CASSYFDTKEKLFF | TGTGCCAGCAGCTACTTTGACACGAAGGAAAAACTGTTTTTT
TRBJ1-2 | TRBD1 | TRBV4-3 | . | CASSHVGQGADGYTF | TGCGCCAGCAGCCATGTGGGGCAGGGGGCCGACGGCTACACCTTC
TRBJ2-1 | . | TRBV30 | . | CAWGRPGEAYNEQFF | TGTGCCTGGGGCCGCCCCGGGGAAGCCTACAATGAGCAGTTCTTC
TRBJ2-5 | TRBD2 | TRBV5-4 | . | CASSGTSGGTQYF | TGTGCCAGCAGCGGGACTAGCGGGGGGACCCAGTACTTC
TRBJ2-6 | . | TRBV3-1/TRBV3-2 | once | CASSQGISGANVLTF | TGTGCCAGCAGCCAAGGTATCTCTGGGGCCAACGTCCTGACTTTC
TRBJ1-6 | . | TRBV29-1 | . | CSVADTANSPLHF | TGCAGCGTTGCAGACACTGCTAATTCACCCCTCCACTTT
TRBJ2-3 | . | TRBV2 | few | CASSSPGGRTDTQYF | TGTGCCAGCAGCTCCCCTGGGGGCCGGACTGATACGCAGTATTTT
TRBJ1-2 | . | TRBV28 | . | CASSSRSGKGYTF | TGTGCCAGCAGTAGCAGGTCAGGGAAGGGCTACACCTTC
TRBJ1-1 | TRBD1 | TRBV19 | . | CASRRPGTGATEAFF | TGTGCCAGTAGGCGACCCGGGACAGGGGCCACTGAAGCTTTCTTT
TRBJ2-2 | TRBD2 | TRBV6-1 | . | CASTPGGGDTGELFF | TGTGCCAGCACCCCGGGGGGGGGTGACACCGGGGAGCTGTTTTTT
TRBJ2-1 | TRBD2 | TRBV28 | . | CASRAGGSSYNEQFF | TGTGCCAGCAGGGCGGGGGGGAGCTCCTACAATGAGCAGTTCTTC